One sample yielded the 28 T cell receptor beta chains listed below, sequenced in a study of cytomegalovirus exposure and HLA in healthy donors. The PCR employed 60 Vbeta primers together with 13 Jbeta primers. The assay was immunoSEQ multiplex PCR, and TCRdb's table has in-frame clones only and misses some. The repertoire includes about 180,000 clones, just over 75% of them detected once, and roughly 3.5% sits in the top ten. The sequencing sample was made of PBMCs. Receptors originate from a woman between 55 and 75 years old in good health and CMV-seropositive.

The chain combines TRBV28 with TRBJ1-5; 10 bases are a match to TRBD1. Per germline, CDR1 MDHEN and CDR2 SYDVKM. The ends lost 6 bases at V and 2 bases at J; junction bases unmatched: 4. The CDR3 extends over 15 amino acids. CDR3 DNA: TGTGCCAGCAGGACAGGGGGCGCGGGCAATCAGCCCCAGCATTTT. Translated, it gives CASRTGGAGNQPQHF.

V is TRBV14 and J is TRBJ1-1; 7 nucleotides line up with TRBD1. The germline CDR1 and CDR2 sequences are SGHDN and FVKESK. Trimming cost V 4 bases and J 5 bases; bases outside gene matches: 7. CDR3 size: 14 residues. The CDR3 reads CASSPDRVRTEAFF. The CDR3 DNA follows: TGTGCCAGCAGCCCAGACAGGGTAAGAACTGAAGCTTTCTTT.

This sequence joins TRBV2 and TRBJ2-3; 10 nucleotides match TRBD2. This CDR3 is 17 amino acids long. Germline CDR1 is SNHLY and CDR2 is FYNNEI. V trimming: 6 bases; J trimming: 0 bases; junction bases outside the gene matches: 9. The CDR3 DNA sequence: TGTGCCAGCAGGACACCCGGGACTAGCGTTAGCACAGATACGCAGTATTTT. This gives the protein CASRTPGTSVSTDTQYF.

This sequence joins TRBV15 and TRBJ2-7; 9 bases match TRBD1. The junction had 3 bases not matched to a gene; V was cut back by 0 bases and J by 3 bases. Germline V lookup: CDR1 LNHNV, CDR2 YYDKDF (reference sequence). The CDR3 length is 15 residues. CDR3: CATSRDWDRVYEQYF. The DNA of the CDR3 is TGTGCCACCAGCAGAGATTGGGACAGGGTCTACGAGCAGTACTTC. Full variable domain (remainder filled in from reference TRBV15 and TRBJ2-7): DAMVIQNPRYQVTQFGKPVTLSCSQTLNHNVMYWYQQKSSQAPKLLFHYYDKDFNNEADTPDNFQSRRPNTSFCFLDIRSPGLGDTAMYLCATSRDWDRVYEQYFGPGTRLTVT.

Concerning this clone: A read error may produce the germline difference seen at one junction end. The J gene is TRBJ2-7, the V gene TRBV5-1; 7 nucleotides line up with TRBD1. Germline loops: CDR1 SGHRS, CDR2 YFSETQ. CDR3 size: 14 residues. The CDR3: CASSLGTVSHEQYF. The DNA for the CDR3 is TGCGCCAGCAGCTTAGGGACAGTCTCCCACGAGCAGTACTTC.

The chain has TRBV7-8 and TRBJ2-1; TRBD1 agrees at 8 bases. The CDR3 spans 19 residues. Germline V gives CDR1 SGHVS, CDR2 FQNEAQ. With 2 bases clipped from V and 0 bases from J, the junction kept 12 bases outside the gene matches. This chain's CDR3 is CASSLFRWTGKSSYNEQFF. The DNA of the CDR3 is TGTGCCAGCAGCTTATTCCGCTGGACAGGGAAGAGCTCCTACAATGAGCAGTTCTTC.

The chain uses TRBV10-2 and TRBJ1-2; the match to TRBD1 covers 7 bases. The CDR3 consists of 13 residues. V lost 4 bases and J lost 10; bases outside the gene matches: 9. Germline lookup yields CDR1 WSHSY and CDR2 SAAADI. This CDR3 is CASSVDRSLAYTF. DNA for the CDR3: TGCGCCAGCAGTGTGGACAGGTCACTAGCCTACACCTTC.

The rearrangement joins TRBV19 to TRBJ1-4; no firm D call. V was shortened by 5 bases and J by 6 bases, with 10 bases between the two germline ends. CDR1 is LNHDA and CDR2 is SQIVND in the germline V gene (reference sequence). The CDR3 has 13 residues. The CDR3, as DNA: TGTGCCAGTAGTCCCGAGTCGTATGAAAAACTGTTTTTT. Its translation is CASSPESYEKLFF. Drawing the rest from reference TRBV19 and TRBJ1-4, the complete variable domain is DGGITQSPKYLFRKEGQNVTLSCEQNLNHDAMYWYRQDPGQGLRLIYYSQIVNDFQKGDIAEGYSVSREKKESFPLTVTSAQKNPTAFYLCASSPESYEKLFFGSGTQLSVL.

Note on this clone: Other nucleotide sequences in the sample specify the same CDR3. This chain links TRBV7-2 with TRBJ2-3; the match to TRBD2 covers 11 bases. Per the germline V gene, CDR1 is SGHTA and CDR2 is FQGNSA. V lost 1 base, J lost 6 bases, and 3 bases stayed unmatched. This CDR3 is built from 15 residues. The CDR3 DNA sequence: TGTGCCAGCAGCTTAGTGTCTAGCGGGAGGGATACGCAGTATTTT. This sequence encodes CASSLVSSGRDTQYF.

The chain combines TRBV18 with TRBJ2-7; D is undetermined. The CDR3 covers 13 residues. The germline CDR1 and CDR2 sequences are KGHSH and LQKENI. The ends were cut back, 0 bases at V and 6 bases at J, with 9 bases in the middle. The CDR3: CASSPPYVLEQYF. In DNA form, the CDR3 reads TGTGCCAGCTCACCACCGTACGTACTCGAGCAGTACTTC.

CDR3: CASSQVGTSGARKQYF. CDR3 nucleotide sequence: TGTGCCAGCAGCCAAGTTGGGACTAGCGGGGCCAGGAAGCAGTATTTT. The chain combines TRBV14 with TRBJ2-3; TRBD2 aligns across 13 bases. Germline-derived CDR1 and CDR2 are SGHDN and FVKESK. The V gene end was trimmed by 1 base and the J gene end by 11 bases; junction bases not matched to a gene: 9. The CDR3 sequence is 16 residues long. Filled out from reference TRBV14 and TRBJ2-3, the complete variable domain reads EAGVTQFPSHSVIEKGQTVTLRCDPISGHDNLYWYRRVMGKEIKFLLHFVKESKQDESGMPNNRFLAERTGGTYSTLKVQPAELEDSGVYFCASSQVGTSGARKQYFGPGTRLTVL.

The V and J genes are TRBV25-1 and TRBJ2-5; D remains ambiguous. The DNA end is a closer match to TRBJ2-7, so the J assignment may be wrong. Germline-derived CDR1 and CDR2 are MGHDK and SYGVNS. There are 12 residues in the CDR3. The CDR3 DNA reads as TGTGCCAGCAGTGATAGTCTCGTCGAGCAGTACTTC. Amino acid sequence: CASSDSLVEQYF.

The CDR3 DNA reads TGTGCCAGCAGCTCTGACAGGGGCTTTGAAGCTTTCTTT. Residues: CASSSDRGFEAFF. The chain carries TRBV7-2 and TRBJ1-1; TRBD1 matches at 8 bases. V gave up 4 bases and J gave up 7 bases; unmatched junction bases: 5. This CDR3 region has 13 residues. Germline CDR1 SGHTA, CDR2 FQGNSA.

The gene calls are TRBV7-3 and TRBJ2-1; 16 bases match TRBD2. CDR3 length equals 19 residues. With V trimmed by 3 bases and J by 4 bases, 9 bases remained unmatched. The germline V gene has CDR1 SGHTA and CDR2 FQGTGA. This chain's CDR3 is CASSFTGTSGGAGYNEQFF. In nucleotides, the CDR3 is TGTGCCAGCAGCTTTACCGGGACTAGCGGGGGGGCAGGGTACAATGAGCAGTTCTTC.

CDR3 in amino acids: CASSLRTHMNTEAFF. CDR3 in DNA: TGTGCCAGCAGCCTCAGGACACACATGAACACTGAAGCTTTCTTT. The chain carries TRBV7-8 and TRBJ1-1; TRBD1 might be the D (5 bases). The V gene lost 5 bases and the J gene lost 0 bases, with 13 bases spanning the gap. This CDR3 comprises 15 residues. Germline V gene sequence: CDR1 SGHVS, CDR2 FQNEAQ.

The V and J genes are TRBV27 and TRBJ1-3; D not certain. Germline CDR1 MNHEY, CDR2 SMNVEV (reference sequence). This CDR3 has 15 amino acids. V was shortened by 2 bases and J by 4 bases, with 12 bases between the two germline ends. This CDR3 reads CASSLTLSAGNTIYF. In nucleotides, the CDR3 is TGTGCCAGCAGTTTAACGTTGTCTGCGGGAAACACCATATATTTT.

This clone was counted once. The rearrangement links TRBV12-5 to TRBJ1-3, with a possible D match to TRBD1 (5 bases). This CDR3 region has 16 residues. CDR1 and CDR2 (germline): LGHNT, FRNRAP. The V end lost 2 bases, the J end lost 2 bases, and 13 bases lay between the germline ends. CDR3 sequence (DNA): TGTGCTAGTGGTTTGCCCTCTGGGGCGGCTGGAAACACCATATATTTT. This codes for CASGLPSGAAGNTIYF.

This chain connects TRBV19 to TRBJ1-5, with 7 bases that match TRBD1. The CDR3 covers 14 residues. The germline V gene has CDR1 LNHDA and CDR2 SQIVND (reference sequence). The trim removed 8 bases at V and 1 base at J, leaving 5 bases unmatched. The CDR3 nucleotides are TGTGCCAGTCAGGGGGGAGCCAGCAATCAGCCCCAGCATTTT. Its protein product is CASQGGASNQPQHF.

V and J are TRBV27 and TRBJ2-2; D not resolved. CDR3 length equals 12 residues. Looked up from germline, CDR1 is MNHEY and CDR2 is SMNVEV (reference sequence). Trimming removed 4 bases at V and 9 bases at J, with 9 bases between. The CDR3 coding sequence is TGTGCCAGCAGTTCGGGTGCCAGGGAGCTGTTTTTT. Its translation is CASSSGARELFF.

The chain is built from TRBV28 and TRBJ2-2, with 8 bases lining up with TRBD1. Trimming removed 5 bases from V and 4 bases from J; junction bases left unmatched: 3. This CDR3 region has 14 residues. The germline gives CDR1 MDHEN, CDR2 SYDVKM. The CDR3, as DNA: TGTGCCAGCAGTCAGGGGGCCCGCACCGGGGAGCTGTTTTTT. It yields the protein CASSQGARTGELFF.

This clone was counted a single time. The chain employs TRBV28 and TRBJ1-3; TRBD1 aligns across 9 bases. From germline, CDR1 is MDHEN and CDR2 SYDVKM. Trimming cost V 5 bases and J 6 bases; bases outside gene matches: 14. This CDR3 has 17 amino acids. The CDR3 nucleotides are TGTGCCAGCAGTCCTACCCAGCAGGGACAGGGAGAAAACACCATATATTTT. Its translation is CASSPTQQGQGENTIYF.

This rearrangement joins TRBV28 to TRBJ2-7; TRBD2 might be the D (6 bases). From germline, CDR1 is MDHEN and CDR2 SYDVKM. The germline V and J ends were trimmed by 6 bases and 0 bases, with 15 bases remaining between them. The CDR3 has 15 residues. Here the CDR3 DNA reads TGTGCCAGCAGAAAAGGAGCGGGTGACTCCTACGAGCAGTACTTC. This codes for CASRKGAGDSYEQYF.

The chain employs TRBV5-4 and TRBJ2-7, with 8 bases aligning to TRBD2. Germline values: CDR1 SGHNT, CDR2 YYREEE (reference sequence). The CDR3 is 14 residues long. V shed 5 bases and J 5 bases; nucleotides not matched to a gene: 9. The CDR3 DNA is TGTGCCAGCAGTTTTCGGGGGGGAAGCCACGAGCAGTACTTC. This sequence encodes CASSFRGGSHEQYF. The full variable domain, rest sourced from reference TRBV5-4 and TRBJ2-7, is ETGVTQSPTHLIKTRGQQVTLRCSSQSGHNTVSWYQQALGQGPQFIFQYYREEENGRGNFPPRFSGLQFPNYSSELNVNALELDDSALYLCASSFRGGSHEQYFGPGTRLTVT.

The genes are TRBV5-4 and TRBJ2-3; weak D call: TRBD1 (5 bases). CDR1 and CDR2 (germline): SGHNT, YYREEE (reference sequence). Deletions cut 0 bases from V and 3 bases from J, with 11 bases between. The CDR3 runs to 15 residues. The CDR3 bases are TGTGCCAGCAGCTTGGAGGGCCCAGGGACAGATACGCAGTATTTT. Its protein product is CASSLEGPGTDTQYF.

The CDR3 region is CASRLAGGDEQYF. CDR3 bases: TGTGCCAGCAGGCTAGCGGGGGGCGACGAGCAGTACTTC. This chain connects TRBV5-4 to TRBJ2-7; 11 bases agree with TRBD2. Germline V CDR1 and CDR2: SGHNT, YYREEE (reference sequence). V shed 5 bases, J shed 5 bases, and the junction held 3 bases outside the gene matches. The CDR3 is made up of 13 amino acids. Based on the CDR3 plus reference TRBV5-4 and TRBJ2-7, the full variable domain is ETGVTQSPTHLIKTRGQQVTLRCSSQSGHNTVSWYQQALGQGPQFIFQYYREEENGRGNFPPRFSGLQFPNYSSELNVNALELDDSALYLCASRLAGGDEQYFGPGTRLTVT.

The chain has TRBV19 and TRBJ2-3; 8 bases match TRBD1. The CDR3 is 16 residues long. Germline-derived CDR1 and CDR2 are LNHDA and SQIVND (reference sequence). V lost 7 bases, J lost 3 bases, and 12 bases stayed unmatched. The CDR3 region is CASNPDRGGRTDTQYF. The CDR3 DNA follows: TGTGCCAGTAATCCAGACAGGGGAGGAAGAACAGATACGCAGTATTTT.

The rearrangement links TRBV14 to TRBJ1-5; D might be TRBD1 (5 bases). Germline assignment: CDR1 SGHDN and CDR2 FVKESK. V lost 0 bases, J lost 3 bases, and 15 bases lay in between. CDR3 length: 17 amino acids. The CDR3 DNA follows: TGTGCCAGCAGCCAAGATAGGGAGGGACCGTACAATCAGCCCCAGCATTTT. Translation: CASSQDREGPYNQPQHF.

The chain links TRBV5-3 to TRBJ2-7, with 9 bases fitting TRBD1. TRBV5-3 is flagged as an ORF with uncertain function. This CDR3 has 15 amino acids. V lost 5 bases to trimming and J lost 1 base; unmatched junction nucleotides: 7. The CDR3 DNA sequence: TGTGCCAGAAGTTTCGGACAGGGGAGGTCCTACGAGCAGTACTTC. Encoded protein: CARSFGQGRSYEQYF.